This TCR beta chain derives from a study of radiotherapy plus CTLA-4 blockade in lung cancer. The CDR3 totals 15 residues. In germline, CDR1 is MDHEN, CDR2 SYDVKM. The V end was cut by 2 bases, the J end by 1 base, with 10 bases between. Measured with immunoSEQ multiplex PCR; TCRdb has only the in-frame clones, and not every one. The sample includes about 28,000 clones, more than 60% of them seen just once. This specimen consisted of peripheral blood, obtained from a patient treated with radiotherapy plus ipilimumab. This sequence originates from a human donor with non-small cell lung cancer who had stable disease on radiotherapy plus ipilimumab. The J gene is TRBJ2-3, the V gene TRBV28; D tentatively fits TRBD1 or TRBD2 (5 bases each). The CDR3 coding sequence is TGTGCCAGCAGTTTACGGGGCAGAGGCACAGATACGCAGTATTTT. Encoded protein: CASSLRGRGTDTQYF.